This record covers a single T cell receptor (beta chain). The record originates from a study of shared clonotypes between healthy human individuals. It was CD45RO-negative cells, positively selected for CCR7, that made up naive CD8 cells, with terminally differentiated effector memory CD45RA+ cells excluded. The repertoire was sequenced with immunoSEQ multiplex PCR; TCRdb's copy has only in-frame clones and lacks some. This table holds approximately 590,000 clones, nearly 97% found once. The CDR3 loop spans 15 amino acids. The germline V gene encodes CDR1 MNHEY and CDR2 SMNVEV (reference sequence). Trimming at V came to 6 bases and at J to 7 bases, leaving 6 bases not matched to a gene.

Sequenced input: naive CD8+ T cells sorted from blood. The TCR originated in a woman between 25 and 40 years old in good health. The chain carries TRBV27 and TRBJ2-2; 12 nucleotides agree with TRBD2. This CDR3 is CASSLAGGPVGELFF. The CDR3 DNA is TGTGCCAGCAGCCTAGCGGGAGGGCCGGTCGGGGAGCTGTTTTTT.